These 26 T cell receptor beta chains came from one sample sequenced in a study of shared clonotypes between healthy human individuals. The data were produced by immunoSEQ multiplex PCR, yet TCRdb's version contains in-frame clones alone and is incomplete. The repertoire holds approximately 2.4 million clones, 90% to 96% seen once, with roughly 0.13% in the top ten. The sample consisted of naive CD4+ T cells sorted from blood. Regarding subset: CD45RA+ positively selected. All receptors come from a man younger than 35 in good health.

V is TRBV7-6 and J is TRBJ2-3, with 9 nucleotides matching TRBD2. Per germline, CDR1 SGHVS and CDR2 FNYEAQ. There are 17 residues in the CDR3. V was clipped by 1 base and J by 5 bases; unmatched bases: 10. Here the CDR3 reads CASSLDPAGGPVDTQYF. The CDR3 region has the DNA TGTGCCAGCAGCTTAGACCCGGCGGGGGGGCCCGTAGATACGCAGTATTTT.

The DNA for the CDR3 is TGTGCCAGCAGCTTAAACGCAGGGGCGTACACTGAAGCTTTCTTT. Translated: CASSLNAGAYTEAFF. The chain combines TRBV11-3 with TRBJ1-1; a weak D match, TRBD1 (6 bases). CDR3 length: 15 residues. Germline lookup yields CDR1 SGHNT and CDR2 YENEEA. V lost 2 bases and J lost 3, with 13 bases in between.

This chain uses TRBV5-1 with TRBJ2-3; weak D call: TRBD2 (6 bases). Germline lookup yields CDR1 SGHRS and CDR2 YFSETQ. This CDR3 region has 16 residues. The V and J ends lost 2 bases and 0 bases respectively, with 13 bases between them. DNA of the CDR3: TGCGCCAGCAGCTTAAGGGCGGGGTCCAGCACAGATACGCAGTATTTT. Protein product: CASSLRAGSSTDTQYF.

The V and J genes are TRBV6-6 and TRBJ2-5, with 8 bases fitting TRBD1. CDR3 length: 14 amino acids. CDR1 MNHNY and CDR2 SVGAGI come from the germline V gene (reference sequence). V shed 7 bases and J 4 bases; nucleotides not matched to a gene: 8. The CDR3 loop is CASKTRQGLETQYF. CDR3 DNA sequence: TGTGCCAGCAAAACCCGACAGGGGTTAGAGACCCAGTACTTC.

The V call is TRBV30, the J call TRBJ2-1; 7 bases align to TRBD2. Trimming took 4 bases from V and 3 from J; bases not matched to a gene: 3. Germline loops: CDR1 GTSNPN, CDR2 SVGIG (reference sequence). The CDR3 length is 13 residues. This chain's CDR3 is CAWTREVYNEQFF. In DNA, the CDR3 is TGTGCCTGGACACGGGAGGTCTACAATGAGCAGTTCTTC.

V gene TRBV11-2 combines with J gene TRBJ2-7, with 11 bases lining up with TRBD2. Per germline, CDR1 SGHAT and CDR2 FQNNGV. There are 15 residues in the CDR3. V shed 5 bases and J 5 bases; nucleotides not matched to a gene: 8. Here the CDR3 reads CASSNLAGGRNEQYF. CDR3 DNA: TGTGCCAGCAGCAATCTAGCGGGAGGAAGGAACGAGCAGTACTTC. The full variable domain, rest sourced from reference TRBV11-2 and TRBJ2-7, is EAGVAQSPRYKIIEKRQSVAFWCNPISGHATLYWYQQILGQGPKLLIQFQNNGVVDDSQLPKDRFSAERLKGVDSTLKIQPAKLEDSAVYLCASSNLAGGRNEQYFGPGTRLTVT.

J is TRBJ1-4 and V is TRBV11-2; the D is unclear. Per germline, CDR1 SGHAT and CDR2 FQNNGV. The CDR3 sequence is 15 residues long. The V end was cut by 5 bases, the J end by 0 bases, with 10 bases between. The CDR3 region is CASSPRTATNEKLFF. CDR3 coding DNA: TGTGCCAGCAGCCCGAGGACGGCAACTAATGAAAAACTGTTTTTT.

The chain links TRBV4-1 to TRBJ1-3; D is undetermined. Germline V CDR1 and CDR2: MGHRA, YSYEKL. The CDR3 has 15 residues. Trimming stripped 4 bases from V and 8 bases from J, with 18 bases between. Here the CDR3 reads CASSRLVALLDTIYF. DNA for the CDR3: TGCGCCAGCAGCCGATTGGTTGCCCTTTTGGACACCATATATTTT.

The chain employs TRBV18 and TRBJ2-1; D assignment may be TRBD1 or TRBD2 (5 bases each). CDR3 size: 14 residues. V was shortened by 5 bases and J by 10 bases, with 18 bases between the two germline ends. Looked up from germline, CDR1 is KGHSH and CDR2 is LQKENI. CDR3 in amino acids: CASSSTGTAGEQFF. The CDR3 bases are TGTGCCAGCTCATCAACCGGGACGGCAGGGGAGCAGTTCTTC.

Regarding this clone: The same CDR3 is also encoded by other DNA sequences in this sample. This chain links TRBV18 with TRBJ1-1, with D uncertain. V was clipped by 2 bases and J by 2 bases, with 6 bases between them. Looked up from germline, CDR1 is KGHSH and CDR2 is LQKENI. This CDR3 is 13 amino acids long. CDR3 sequence: CASSPGRNTEAFF. The CDR3 region has the DNA TGTGCCAGCTCACCAGGGCGAAACACTGAAGCTTTCTTT.

CDR3 loop: CASSPFSVGDMGYGYTF. The CDR3, as DNA: TGTGCCAGCTCACCATTCTCAGTTGGGGATATGGGCTATGGCTACACCTTC. J is TRBJ1-2 and V is TRBV18; D gene ambiguous. Germline V gene data show CDR1 as KGHSH and CDR2 as LQKENI. The V and J ends lost 2 bases and 4 bases respectively, with 20 bases between them. CDR3 length equals 17 residues.

The rearrangement joins TRBV30 to TRBJ1-3; D is undetermined. Trimming stripped 4 bases from V and 7 bases from J, with 14 bases between. Germline CDR1 GTSNPN, CDR2 SVGIG (reference sequence). The CDR3 runs to 13 residues. The CDR3 spells CAWTGNRRNTIYF. As DNA, the CDR3 is TGTGCCTGGACCGGGAACCGACGGAACACCATATATTTT. Using reference TRBV30 and TRBJ1-3 for the parts outside the CDR3, the full variable domain is SQTIHQWPATLVQPVGSPLSLECTVEGTSNPNLYWYRQAAGRGLQLLFYSVGIGQISSEVPQNLSASRPQDRQFILSSKKLLLSDSGFYLCAWTGNRRNTIYFGEGSWLTVV.

Concerning this clone: At the DNA level, this CDR3 is encoded by other sequences in the same sample as well. V is TRBV15 and J is TRBJ1-5; no definite D call. Germline V CDR1 and CDR2: LNHNV, YYDKDF (reference sequence). The CDR3 has 14 amino acids. V was clipped by 0 bases and J by 4 bases, with 7 bases between them. CDR3 amino acids: CATSRDGGNQPQHF. DNA for the CDR3: TGTGCCACCAGCAGAGACGGAGGGAATCAGCCCCAGCATTTT.

V is TRBV4-1 and J is TRBJ1-2; TRBD1 is a possible D gene (6 bases). Trimming took 0 bases from V and 3 from J, leaving 14 bases between them. The CDR3 consists of 16 residues. CDR1 is MGHRA and CDR2 is YSYEKL in the germline V gene. The CDR3 reads CASSQEGGANHYGYTF. The CDR3 region has the DNA TGCGCCAGCAGCCAAGAAGGGGGGGCAAATCACTATGGCTACACCTTC.

This chain joins TRBV18 and TRBJ2-1; D is uncertain. Between the trimmed V and J ends, which lost 3 bases and 4 bases, there was a span of 7 bases. The CDR3 is 13 amino acids. CDR1 KGHSH and CDR2 LQKENI come from the germline V gene. The CDR3: CASSPRTYNEQFF. For the CDR3, the DNA is TGTGCCAGCTCACCGAGAACGTACAATGAGCAGTTCTTC.

The chain carries TRBV6-5 and TRBJ2-3; 7 bases fit TRBD2. This CDR3 is 14 amino acids long. Losses at the gene ends were 6 bases for V and 3 bases for J; bases not matched to a gene: 6. Germline CDR1 is MNHEY and CDR2 is SVGAGI. The CDR3 is CASSLRGETDTQYF. As DNA, the CDR3 is TGTGCCAGCAGCCTCCGGGGGGAAACAGATACGCAGTATTTT.

The gene calls are TRBV5-1 and TRBJ1-2; D is undetermined. V lost 0 bases to trimming and J lost 0 bases, with 9 bases between them. The CDR3 is 15 residues long. Per germline, CDR1 SGHRS and CDR2 YFSETQ. CDR3 amino acids: CASSLGSGTNYGYTF. CDR3 DNA: TGCGCCAGCAGCTTGGGGTCCGGGACTAACTATGGCTACACCTTC.

This clone was seen a handful of times. This chain connects TRBV10-2 to TRBJ1-5; no clear D gene. V was pared by 0 bases and J by 6 bases, with 3 bases between. This CDR3 is built from 12 residues. Germline assignment: CDR1 WSHSY and CDR2 SAAADI. CDR3 protein: CASSESSQPQHF. Here the CDR3 DNA reads TGCGCCAGCAGTGAGTCGAGTCAGCCCCAGCATTTT.

With respect to this clone: A clone one base away is much larger, so this may be a read error. The genes are TRBV14 and TRBJ2-7; no definite D call. Trimming left V 4 bases short and J 1 base short, with 2 bases between. In germline, CDR1 is SGHDN, CDR2 FVKESK. CDR3 length equals 11 residues. The DNA for the CDR3 is TGTGCCAGCAGCCCTTCCTACGAGCAGTACTTC. Residues: CASSPSYEQYF.

This chain uses TRBV5-1 with TRBJ2-3; 13 positions match TRBD2. The germline CDR1 and CDR2 sequences are SGHRS and YFSETQ. The V segment lost 4 bases and the J segment 5 bases; nucleotides outside the gene matches: 7. The CDR3 has 16 amino acids. This chain's CDR3 is CASSPGLAGAIDTQYF. The CDR3 coding sequence is TGCGCCAGCAGCCCAGGACTAGCGGGAGCAATAGATACGCAGTATTTT.

This chain uses TRBV27 with TRBJ1-1, with D uncertain. With 4 bases removed from V and 6 bases from J, the gap between germline ends came to 6 bases. This CDR3 has 11 amino acids. The germline V gene has CDR1 MNHEY and CDR2 SMNVEV (reference sequence). The chain's CDR3 is CASSSISEAFF. The CDR3 DNA reads TGTGCCAGCAGTTCTATTTCTGAAGCTTTCTTT.

This rearrangement joins TRBV4-3 to TRBJ2-7, with D perhaps assigned TRBD1 or TRBD2 (5 bases each). The ends were cut back, 0 bases at V and 3 bases at J, with 12 bases in the middle. Looked up from germline, CDR1 is LGHNA and CDR2 is YSLEER. This CDR3 is built from 15 residues. CDR3 protein: CASSQDFGTRYEQYF. The CDR3 bases are TGCGCCAGCAGCCAAGACTTCGGGACCCGCTACGAGCAGTACTTC.

The chain couples TRBV4-1 to TRBJ2-7, with D hard to call. The CDR3 has 15 residues. Germline CDR1 MGHRA, CDR2 YSYEKL. Trimming left V 1 base short and J 1 base short, with 11 bases between. CDR3 protein: CASSQAPTESYEQYF. The CDR3 DNA sequence: TGCGCCAGCAGCCAAGCCCCGACGGAGTCCTACGAGCAGTACTTC.

This chain joins TRBV19 and TRBJ2-7; D not resolved. Germline-derived CDR1 and CDR2 are LNHDA and SQIVND (reference sequence). This CDR3 region has 14 residues. The V and J ends lost 6 bases and 0 bases respectively, with 12 bases between them. As DNA, the CDR3 is TGTGCCAGTAGCGGCACCTTAAGCTCCTACGAGCAGTACTTC. Translation gives CASSGTLSSYEQYF.

As to this clone: The sample contains more than one DNA sequence encoding this CDR3. J is TRBJ1-1 and V is TRBV5-1; no firm D call. V gave up 0 bases and J gave up 3 bases, with 9 bases separating them. CDR3 length: 14 amino acids. Germline CDR1 SGHRS, CDR2 YFSETQ. CDR3 sequence reads: CASSLGGIDTEAFF. The CDR3 DNA follows: TGCGCCAGCAGCTTGGGGGGAATCGACACTGAAGCTTTCTTT.

The chain is built from TRBV7-8 and TRBJ2-7; TRBD1 agrees at 9 bases. The CDR3 is made up of 15 amino acids. Germline V CDR1 and CDR2: SGHVS, FQNEAQ. V shed 5 bases and J 3 bases; nucleotides not matched to a gene: 8. The CDR3 nucleotides read TGTGCCAGCAGCCCACAGGGGGCAAAGAACTACGAGCAGTACTTC. Translation gives CASSPQGAKNYEQYF.